The clone carrying this T cell receptor beta chain occurred a few times. Its specificity is not known. A second roughly 6 to 11 cycle PCR used barcoded and J-beta primers. MiXCR was run by TCRdb on the 5' RACE reads, yielding one entry per CDR3 protein. This table holds 1,100,000 or so distinct CDR3 sequences, 45% found once. Peripheral blood samples of roughly 9.8 milliliters were drawn from each donor. CDR1 and CDR2 from the germline V gene are WSHSY and SAAADI. The CDR3 is 13 amino acids. Trimming shortened V by 4 bases and J by 6 bases, and 13 bases separated the two germline ends. This entry is derived from a study of blood T cells in healthy people across ages. Points from the study as a whole: Among T cells, TCR beta diversity per million cells dropped roughly linearly as age rose.

Input material: blood. This chain connects TRBV10-2 to TRBJ2-7; possibly TRBD2 for D (6 bases). The clonotype was recovered from a woman aged 55-69 years in good health. CDR3 residues: CASSVEGMGEQYF. CDR3 nucleotides: TGCGCCAGCAGTGTGGAGGGGATGGGCGAGCAGTACTTC.